The 23 T cell receptor beta chains below come from one sample, sequenced in a study of blood T cell repertoires in COVID-19. TCRdb's table, derived via immunoSEQ multiplex PCR, lists solely in-frame clones and lacks some. The sample includes 35,000 to 50,000 clones, approximately 81% of them seen just once. Source material: peripheral blood. These TCRs come from an older woman with acute or convalescent COVID-19.

The J gene is TRBJ2-5, the V gene TRBV9; possibly TRBD2 for D (6 bases). Trimming shortened V by 2 bases and J by 2 bases, and 7 bases separated the two germline ends. CDR1 is SGDLS and CDR2 is YYNGEE in the germline V gene. The CDR3 spans 13 residues. CDR3 sequence reads: CASSVRGQETQYF. Written as DNA, the CDR3 is TGTGCCAGCAGCGTGCGGGGACAAGAGACCCAGTACTTC.

The count of this clone is one. V is TRBV25-1 and J is TRBJ1-1; the D is unclear. This CDR3 comprises 13 residues. V lost 6 bases to trimming and J lost 1 base, with 9 bases between them. The germline V gene has CDR1 MGHDK and CDR2 SYGVNS. This CDR3 is CASRRNQNTEAFF. The DNA of the CDR3 is TGTGCCAGCAGGAGGAATCAGAACACTGAAGCTTTCTTT.

This chain uses TRBV12-3 or TRBV12-4 with TRBJ1-1, with D uncertain. V was trimmed by 6 bases and J by 0 bases, leaving 8 bases between them. The CDR3 has 13 amino acids. The CDR3 reads CASRLDMNTEAFF. The CDR3 coding sequence is TGTGCCAGCAGACTAGATATGAACACTGAAGCTTTCTTT.

The J gene is TRBJ2-1, the V gene TRBV3-1 (or the pseudogene TRBV3-2), with 7 positions matching TRBD2. The ends lost 1 base at V and 2 bases at J; junction bases unmatched: 2. This CDR3 has 15 amino acids. Germline lookup yields CDR1 LGHDT and CDR2 YNNKEL (reference sequence). CDR3 sequence (DNA): TGTGCCAGCAGCCAAGGTAGCGGGCCCTACAATGAGCAGTTCTTC. Amino acid sequence: CASSQGSGPYNEQFF.

V gene TRBV7-2 combines with J gene TRBJ1-5; D is uncertain. In germline, CDR1 is SGHTA, CDR2 FQGNSA. Trimming pared 3 bases from V and 2 bases from J, leaving 11 bases between. The CDR3 is 15 residues long. This CDR3 is CASSLRDRGNQPQHF. The CDR3 coding sequence is TGTGCCAGCAGCTTGCGGGATAGGGGCAATCAGCCCCAGCATTTT.

The chain links TRBV5-1 to TRBJ1-6, with 7 positions matching TRBD1. This CDR3 contains 16 residues. The trim removed 3 bases at V and 5 bases at J, leaving 8 bases unmatched. Germline V lookup: CDR1 SGHRS, CDR2 YFSETQ. In DNA form, the CDR3 reads TGCGCCAGCAGCTCGGCACGGGACAGAAATAATTCACCCCTCCACTTT. It translates to CASSSARDRNNSPLHF.

This chain links TRBV19 with TRBJ1-1, with TRBD1 identical over 8 bases. In germline, CDR1 is LNHDA, CDR2 SQIVND (reference sequence). Unmatched junction bases numbered 10, after V lost 6 bases and J lost 1 base. The length of the CDR3 is 16 residues. CDR3 sequence reads: CASSPGGQVGNTEAFF. In DNA form, the CDR3 reads TGTGCCAGTAGCCCTGGGGGACAGGTCGGGAACACTGAAGCTTTCTTT.

V and J are TRBV4-2 and TRBJ2-2; 8 bases are a match to TRBD2. The germline gives CDR1 LGHNA, CDR2 YNFKEQ. V lost 1 base to trimming and J lost 3 bases; unmatched junction nucleotides: 7. The CDR3 runs to 17 residues. CDR3 loop: CASSQVSGRTYTGELFF. The CDR3 region has the DNA TGTGCCAGCAGCCAAGTGAGCGGGAGAACCTACACCGGGGAGCTGTTTTTT.

This clone is a singleton in its sample. The V call is TRBV7-9, the J call TRBJ2-7, with TRBD2 identical over 7 bases. This CDR3 is built from 15 residues. The V and J ends lost 5 bases and 0 bases, in that order; junction bases with no gene match: 7. Germline V gene sequence: CDR1 SEHNR, CDR2 FQNEAQ (reference sequence). CDR3 DNA sequence: TGTGCCAGCAGCCCTCTAGCGGACGCCTCCTACGAGCAGTACTTC. Residues: CASSPLADASYEQYF.

The count of this clone is one. The chain uses TRBV11-2 and TRBJ1-1; D is perhaps TRBD1 (6 bases). In germline, CDR1 is SGHAT, CDR2 FQNNGV. V was pared by 0 bases and J by 11 bases, with 10 bases between. The CDR3 is 12 amino acids. The CDR3 loop is CASSLDRGRAFF. As DNA, the CDR3 is TGTGCCAGCAGCTTAGACAGGGGTAGGGCTTTCTTT.

This clone has just a few counts. The V and J genes are TRBV29-1 and TRBJ2-7, with D uncertain. Trimming shortened V by 0 bases and J by 2 bases, and 11 bases separated the two germline ends. CDR3 length equals 14 residues. CDR1 is SQVTM and CDR2 is ANQGSEA in the germline V gene. The CDR3 region is CSVEDPSLTYEQYF. CDR3 sequence (DNA): TGCAGCGTTGAAGACCCAAGCTTAACCTACGAGCAGTACTTC.

The chain carries TRBV10-3 and TRBJ2-7, with D possibly matching TRBD2 (6 bases). The CDR3 loop spans 15 amino acids. The germline V and J ends were trimmed by 3 bases and 3 bases, with 15 bases remaining between them. The germline CDR1 and CDR2 sequences are ENHRY and SYGVKD. CDR3 residues: CAISEVVSGHYEQYF. The DNA of the CDR3 is TGTGCCATCAGTGAAGTGGTTAGCGGACACTACGAGCAGTACTTC.

This chain links TRBV18 with TRBJ2-4; perhaps TRBD2 as D (5 bases). The CDR3 has 17 amino acids. Germline V gene lookup returns CDR1 KGHSH and CDR2 LQKENI. V lost 1 base to trimming and J lost 1 base, with 14 bases between them. As DNA, the CDR3 is TGTGCCAGCTCACCACGGTTGAGCGGAAGGGCCAAAAACATTCAGTACTTC. This gives the protein CASSPRLSGRAKNIQYF.

V and J are TRBV10-1 and TRBJ2-3, with 7 bases identical to TRBD2. Trimming at V came to 3 bases and at J to 2 bases, leaving 5 bases not matched to a gene. The CDR3 has 15 residues. Germline V gene sequence: CDR1 WNHNN, CDR2 SYGVQD (reference sequence). The CDR3: CASSDRTSDTDTQYF. CDR3 DNA sequence: TGCGCCAGCAGTGATCGAACTAGCGACACAGATACGCAGTATTTT.

For this clone: The same CDR3 is also encoded by other DNA sequences in this sample. The chain has TRBV11-2 and TRBJ2-2; no clear D gene. V was trimmed by 6 bases and J by 2 bases, leaving 4 bases between them. There are 12 residues in the CDR3. The germline V gene has CDR1 SGHAT and CDR2 FQNNGV. The CDR3 DNA reads TGTGCCAGCAGTCTTAACACCGGGGAGCTGTTTTTT. It codes for CASSLNTGELFF.

This clone appeared a few times. This chain connects TRBV9 to TRBJ1-1; 10 nucleotides line up with TRBD1. CDR1 SGDLS and CDR2 YYNGEE come from the germline V gene. V dropped 3 bases and J dropped 3; count of bases not matched to a gene: 8. This CDR3 contains 16 residues. The CDR3 loop is CASSERRDRGDTEAFF. CDR3 coding DNA: TGTGCCAGCAGCGAGAGAAGGGACAGGGGCGACACTGAAGCTTTCTTT.

This sequence joins TRBV3-1 (or the pseudogene TRBV3-2) and TRBJ1-6; D perhaps matches TRBD1 (5 bases). The V gene's germline CDR1 is LGHDT and CDR2 YNNKEL (reference sequence). The V gene lost 2 bases and the J gene lost 4 bases, with 9 bases spanning the gap. The CDR3 spans 15 residues. CDR3 nucleotide sequence: TGTGCCAGCAGCCAAAGGGGATCATATAATTCACCCCTCCACTTT. Protein product: CASSQRGSYNSPLHF.

The chain joins TRBV9 to TRBJ1-1; 7 nucleotides agree with TRBD1. Trimming removed 4 bases from V and 1 base from J; junction bases left unmatched: 10. CDR3 size: 16 residues. Germline CDR1 is SGDLS and CDR2 is YYNGEE. CDR3 sequence reads: CASSPWRGRRNTEAFF. The CDR3 DNA reads TGTGCCAGCAGCCCCTGGAGGGGGCGCCGGAACACTGAAGCTTTCTTT.

The genes are TRBV2 and TRBJ1-3; D might be TRBD1 (5 bases). Germline values: CDR1 SNHLY, CDR2 FYNNEI. The CDR3 is made up of 14 amino acids. The ends were cut back, 3 bases at V and 3 bases at J, with 9 bases in the middle. As DNA, the CDR3 is TGTGCCAGCAGTGAGGCGGGGGATGGAAACACCATATATTTT. It codes for CASSEAGDGNTIYF. The full variable domain, with the rest looked up from reference TRBV2 and TRBJ1-3, is EPEVTQTPSHQVTQMGQEVILRCVPISNHLYFYWYRQILGQKVEFLVSFYNNEISEKSEIFDDQFSVERPDGSNFTLKIRSTKLEDSAMYFCASSEAGDGNTIYFGEGSWLTVV.

V gene TRBV24-1 combines with J gene TRBJ2-2; D unresolved. The V and J ends lost 3 bases and 6 bases respectively, with 13 bases between them. From germline, CDR1 is KGHDR and CDR2 SFDVKD. The CDR3 consists of 15 residues. The CDR3 DNA reads as TGTGCCACCAGTGATCCCCTGGTGGCCGCCGGGGAGCTGTTTTTT. As protein: CATSDPLVAAGELFF.

The J gene is TRBJ1-1, the V gene TRBV19; 7 positions agree with TRBD1. V lost 5 bases and J lost 3; bases outside the gene matches: 18. This CDR3 comprises 18 residues. Germline V gene data show CDR1 as LNHDA and CDR2 as SQIVND (reference sequence). The CDR3, as DNA: TGTGCCAGTAGTCTTGCGGCATCACTCCTACAGGGGCACACTGAAGCTTTCTTT. Translation: CASSLAASLLQGHTEAFF.

CDR3 DNA: TGTGCCTCAAAGGGACAACCGAACACTGAAGCTTTCTTT. Protein product: CASKGQPNTEAFF. The chain combines TRBV30 with TRBJ1-1, with D possibly matching TRBD1 (6 bases). The V end lost 7 bases, the J end lost 1 base, and 13 bases lay between the germline ends. CDR1 is GTSNPN, CDR2 SVGIG, per germline (reference sequence). The CDR3 spans 13 residues.

This clone was picked up a small number of times. The chain employs TRBV19 and TRBJ2-2; no clear D gene. Trimming cost V 1 base and J 5 bases, with 5 bases left between them. The CDR3 spans 13 residues. Germline V CDR1 and CDR2: LNHDA, SQIVND (reference sequence). This CDR3 is CASSIGGTGELFF. The CDR3 DNA reads as TGTGCCAGTAGTATAGGAGGTACCGGGGAGCTGTTTTTT.